The next 9 T cell receptor beta chains were all read from a single sample in a study of T cell responses to AZD1222 COVID-19 vaccine. Assay: immunoSEQ multiplex PCR; the TCRdb copy retains only in-frame clones and omits some. Among approximately 150,000 clones listed, roughly 92% were seen once. This sample comprised peripheral blood, obtained on day 0 of AZD1222 vaccination. These TCRs come from an adult in good health.

This chain uses TRBV28 with TRBJ1-1; 10 bases are shared with TRBD1. V lost 8 bases and J lost 0; bases outside the gene matches: 15. Germline CDR1 and CDR2: MDHEN and SYDVKM. The CDR3 has 18 amino acids. DNA for the CDR3: TGTGCCAGCTCACTGGGGGTCGGGACAGGGGCGTTGAACACTGAAGCTTTCTTT. Encoded protein: CASSLGVGTGALNTEAFF.

The genes are TRBV5-6 and TRBJ2-7, with D perhaps given as TRBD1 or TRBD2 (6 bases each). Trimming took 3 bases from V and 2 from J, leaving 15 bases between them. Germline V lookup: CDR1 SGHDT, CDR2 YYEEEE. The CDR3 runs 15 residues. CDR3 residues: CASSSGGRGTYEQYF. DNA for the CDR3: TGTGCCAGCAGCTCCGGGGGCAGGGGCACCTACGAGCAGTACTTC. Together with reference TRBV5-6 and TRBJ2-7, the CDR3 gives the full variable domain: DAGVTQSPTHLIKTRGQQVTLRCSPKSGHDTVSWYQQALGQGPQFIFQYYEEEERQRGNFPDRFSGHQFPNYSSELNVNALLLGDSALYLCASSSGGRGTYEQYFGPGTRLTVT.

This clone is labeled as medium-sized (0.01 to 0.1%). One end of the junction varies from germline; a read error may be responsible. The rearrangement joins TRBV4-3 to TRBJ2-7; 8 positions agree with TRBD2. The germline gives CDR1 LGHNA, CDR2 YSLEER. The CDR3 contains 16 residues. CDR3 residues: CASSQEMASGSSEQYF. The DNA for the CDR3 is TGCGCCAGCAGCCAAGAGATGGCTAGCGGGTCCTCCGAGCAGTACTTC.

The rearrangement uses TRBV4-1 and TRBJ1-6, with a possible D match to TRBD1 (5 bases). The V gene lost 0 bases and the J gene lost 10 bases, with 16 bases spanning the gap. This CDR3 comprises 16 residues. Germline V lookup: CDR1 MGHRA, CDR2 YSYEKL. Written as DNA, the CDR3 is TGCGCCAGCAGCCAAGAGGACGAGGGACCTGGGTCACCCCTCCACTTT. It translates to CASSQEDEGPGSPLHF.

This chain joins TRBV16 and TRBJ2-5; 7 bases map to TRBD1. After removal of 4 bases from V and 2 bases from J, the junction contained 4 bases not matched to a gene. CDR1 is KGHSY, CDR2 FQNENV, per germline. The CDR3 extends over 14 amino acids. The CDR3 DNA sequence: TGTGCCAGCAGCCGACTGACAGGGCAAGAGACCCAGTACTTC. Translation: CASSRLTGQETQYF.

The V call is TRBV6-5, the J call TRBJ2-2, with a weak D call TRBD1 (6 bases). Germline-derived CDR1 and CDR2 are MNHEY and SVGAGI. The V end lost 8 bases, the J end lost 0 bases, and 13 bases lay between the germline ends. The CDR3 totals 15 residues. CDR3 sequence (DNA): TGTGCCAGCGGATCCGGGACACCGAACACCGGGGAGCTGTTTTTT. This encodes CASGSGTPNTGELFF.

This clone was detected once. V usage is TRBV18 and J usage is TRBJ1-6, with 10 bases aligning to TRBD1. Trimming cost V 4 bases and J 10 bases; bases outside gene matches: 13. This CDR3 comprises 17 residues. Germline loops: CDR1 KGHSH, CDR2 LQKENI. CDR3 sequence (DNA): TGTGCCAGCTCACGATCGGCCGGGACAGGGGACGTCTCACCCCTCCACTTT. It yields the protein CASSRSAGTGDVSPLHF.

The chain carries TRBV6-1 and TRBJ1-1; no definite D call. Trimming shortened V by 1 base and J by 3 bases, and 3 bases separated the two germline ends. CDR1 and CDR2 from the germline V gene are MNHNS and SASEGT. CDR3 length equals 12 residues. The CDR3 DNA follows: TGTGCCAGCAGTGAAGGGTACACTGAAGCTTTCTTT. Its protein product is CASSEGYTEAFF.

The chain recombines TRBV12-5 with TRBJ1-1; the match to TRBD1 covers 8 bases. The CDR3 contains 16 residues. Germline V gene sequence: CDR1 LGHNT, CDR2 FRNRAP. Trimming cost V 4 bases and J 4 bases; bases outside gene matches: 11. CDR3 in amino acids: CASGSQTGDWGTEAFF. In nucleotides, the CDR3 is TGTGCTAGTGGTTCCCAGACAGGGGATTGGGGCACTGAAGCTTTCTTT.